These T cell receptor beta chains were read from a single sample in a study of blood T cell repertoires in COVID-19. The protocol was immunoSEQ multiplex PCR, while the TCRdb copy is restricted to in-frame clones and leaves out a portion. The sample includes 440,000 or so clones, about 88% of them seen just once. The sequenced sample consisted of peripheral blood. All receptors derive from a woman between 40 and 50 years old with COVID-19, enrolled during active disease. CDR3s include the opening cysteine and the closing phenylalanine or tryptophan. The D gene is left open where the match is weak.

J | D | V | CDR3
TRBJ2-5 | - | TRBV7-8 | CASSYRQSETQYF
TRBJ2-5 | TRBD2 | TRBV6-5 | CASSYLAGGRETQYF
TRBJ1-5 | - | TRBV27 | CASSFSGSDRPQHF
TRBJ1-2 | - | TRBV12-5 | CASGSLVSYGYTF
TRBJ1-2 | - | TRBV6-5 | CASSFRGSSGYTF
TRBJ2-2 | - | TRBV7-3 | CASSQDGFTGELFF
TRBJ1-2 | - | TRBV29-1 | CSVEDSGLQGSHRNYGYTF
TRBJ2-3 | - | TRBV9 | CASSRSSSAGPDTQYF
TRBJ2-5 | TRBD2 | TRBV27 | CASSRHPAGGKETQYF
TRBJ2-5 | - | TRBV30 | CAWKVLGDQETQYF
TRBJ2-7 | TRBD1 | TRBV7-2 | CASSQSDRGHEQYF
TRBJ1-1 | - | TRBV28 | CASSPGGGRVVTEAFF
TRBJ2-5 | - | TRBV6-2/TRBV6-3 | CASSYLRTDYQETQYF
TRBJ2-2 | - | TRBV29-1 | CSVGGQGRNTGELFF
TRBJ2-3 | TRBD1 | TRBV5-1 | CASSQGDPSTDTQYF
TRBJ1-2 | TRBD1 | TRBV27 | CARARDRGTYYGYTF
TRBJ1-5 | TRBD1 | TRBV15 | CATSSPIRGPGQPQHF
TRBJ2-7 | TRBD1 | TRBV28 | CASSSSGTDYYEQYF
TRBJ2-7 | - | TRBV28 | CASSPQGSSYEQYF
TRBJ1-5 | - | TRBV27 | CASSLSGTVGAAQHF
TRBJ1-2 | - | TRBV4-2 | CASSQDQGRTPSEGYTF
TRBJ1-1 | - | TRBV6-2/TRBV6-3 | CASSYSGEGTEAFF
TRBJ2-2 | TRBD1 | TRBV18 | CASSPPETGAGELFF
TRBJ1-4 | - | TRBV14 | CASSQVRGSSTNEKLFF
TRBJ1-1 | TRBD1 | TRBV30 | CAWSITDRVRLTEAFF
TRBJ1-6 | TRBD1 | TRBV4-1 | CASSPSGQGAGSYNSPLHF
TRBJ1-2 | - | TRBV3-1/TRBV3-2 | CASSQDLGGAGGYTF
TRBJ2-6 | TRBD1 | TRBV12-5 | CASGSGTASSGANVLTF
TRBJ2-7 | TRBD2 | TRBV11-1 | CASSLVRGRATSEQYF
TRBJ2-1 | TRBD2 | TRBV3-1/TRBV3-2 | CASSQGAGAGEGEQFF
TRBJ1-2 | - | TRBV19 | CASSTEYHGYTF